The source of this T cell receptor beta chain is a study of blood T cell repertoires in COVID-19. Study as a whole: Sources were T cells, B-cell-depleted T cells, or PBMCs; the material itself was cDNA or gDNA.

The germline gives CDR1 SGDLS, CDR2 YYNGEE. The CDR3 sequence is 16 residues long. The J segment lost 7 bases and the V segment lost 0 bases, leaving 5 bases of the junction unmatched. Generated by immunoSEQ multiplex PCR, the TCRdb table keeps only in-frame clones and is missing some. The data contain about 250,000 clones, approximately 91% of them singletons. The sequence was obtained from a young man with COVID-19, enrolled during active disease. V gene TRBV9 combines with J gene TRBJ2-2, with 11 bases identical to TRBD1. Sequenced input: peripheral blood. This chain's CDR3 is CASSVGTGGLGGELFF. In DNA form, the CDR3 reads TGTGCCAGCAGCGTAGGGACAGGGGGCTTAGGCGGGGAGCTGTTTTTT.